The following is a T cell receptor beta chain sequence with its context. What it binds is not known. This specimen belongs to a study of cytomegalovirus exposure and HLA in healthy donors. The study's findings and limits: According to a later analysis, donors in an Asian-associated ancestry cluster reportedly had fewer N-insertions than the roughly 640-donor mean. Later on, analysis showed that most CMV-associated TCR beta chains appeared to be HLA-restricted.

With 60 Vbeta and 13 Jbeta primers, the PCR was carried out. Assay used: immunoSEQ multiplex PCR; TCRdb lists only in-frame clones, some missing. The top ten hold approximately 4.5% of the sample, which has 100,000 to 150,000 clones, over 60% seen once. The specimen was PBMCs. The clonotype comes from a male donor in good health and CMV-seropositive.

CDR3 sequence reads: CASSPLTGGALMVAFF. In DNA form, the CDR3 reads TGTGCCAGCAGTCCCTTGACAGGGGGCGCGTTAATGGTTGCTTTCTTT. V is TRBV27 and J is TRBJ1-1; TRBD1 matches at 10 bases. CDR1 is MNHEY, CDR2 SMNVEV, per germline (reference sequence). The ends lost 5 bases at V and 11 bases at J; junction bases unmatched: 17. This CDR3 has 16 amino acids.